What follows are 26 T cell receptor beta chains derived from one specimen sequenced in a study of T cell responses to AZD1222 COVID-19 vaccine. Clones were sequenced by immunoSEQ multiplex PCR, and TCRdb holds only the in-frame ones, with some missing. This table has around 160,000 clones, around 90% appearing once. The sample was peripheral blood, taken on day 0 of AZD1222 vaccination. These receptors originate from an adult in good health.

The chain is built from TRBV7-2 and TRBJ1-5; no definite D call. This CDR3 is built from 13 residues. Germline loops: CDR1 SGHTA, CDR2 FQGNSA. V was cut by 2 bases and J by 2 bases, with 4 bases left in between. CDR3 sequence reads: CASSLFGNQPQHF. Here the CDR3 DNA reads TGTGCCAGCAGCTTATTTGGCAATCAGCCCCAGCATTTT.

This chain links TRBV5-1 with TRBJ1-1; D call uncertain. Between the trimmed V and J ends, which lost 2 bases and 4 bases, there was a span of 9 bases. CDR1 is SGHRS and CDR2 is YFSETQ in the germline V gene. This CDR3 is built from 13 residues. Here the CDR3 DNA reads TGCGCCAGCAGCTTCCAGCGGTTCACTGAAGCTTTCTTT. This gives the protein CASSFQRFTEAFF.

The chain has TRBV7-9 and TRBJ2-1, with D unresolved. The germline V and J ends were trimmed by 5 bases and 5 bases, with 7 bases remaining between them. Germline V gene sequence: CDR1 SEHNR, CDR2 FQNEAQ (reference sequence). There are 12 residues in the CDR3. DNA of the CDR3: TGTGCCAGCAGCCTAGAGAACAATGAGCAGTTCTTC. Translation: CASSLENNEQFF.

The rearrangement uses TRBV27 and TRBJ1-4; D not certain. V gave up 6 bases and J gave up 8 bases, with 13 bases separating them. CDR3 length: 13 amino acids. Germline assignment: CDR1 MNHEY and CDR2 SMNVEV (reference sequence). CDR3 DNA sequence: TGTGCCAGCAGCTACTCGGGCTTCGAAAAACTGTTTTTT. Protein product: CASSYSGFEKLFF.

The CDR3 coding sequence is TGTGCCAGTAGTATGGGGATAATAGCGGGGGCGTCGAGAGATACGCAGTATTTT. The encoded protein is CASSMGIIAGASRDTQYF. This chain uses TRBV19 with TRBJ2-3, with TRBD2 matching 9 bases. This CDR3 has 18 residues. After removal of 3 bases from V and 5 bases from J, the junction contained 15 bases not matched to a gene. The germline gives CDR1 LNHDA, CDR2 SQIVND (reference sequence).

This chain links TRBV5-4 with TRBJ2-3; no clear D. The CDR3 sequence is 13 residues long. Germline V gives CDR1 SGHNT, CDR2 YYREEE (reference sequence). V was shortened by 1 base and J by 5 bases, with 8 bases between the two germline ends. The CDR3 is CASSLMGIDTQYF. In DNA form, the CDR3 reads TGTGCCAGCAGCTTGATGGGGATAGATACGCAGTATTTT.

This chain uses TRBV7-8 with TRBJ2-1, with D unclear. There are 14 residues in the CDR3. The germline V gene has CDR1 SGHVS and CDR2 FQNEAQ. V lost 5 bases to trimming and J lost 0 bases, with 8 bases between them. The CDR3 nucleotides are TGTGCCAGCAGCCTGTTCAGCTCCTACAATGAGCAGTTCTTC. Amino acids: CASSLFSSYNEQFF.

The chain links TRBV5-4 to TRBJ2-7, with D tentatively TRBD2 (6 bases). The CDR3 runs 14 residues. Germline V lookup: CDR1 SGHNT, CDR2 YYREEE (reference sequence). The V and J ends lost 0 bases and 7 bases respectively, with 14 bases between them. The CDR3 spells CASSLAGDPSEQYF. As DNA, the CDR3 is TGTGCCAGCAGCTTGGCGGGGGACCCCTCAGAGCAGTACTTC.

The rearrangement joins TRBV4-2 to TRBJ2-3; D is undetermined. Germline assignment: CDR1 LGHNA and CDR2 YNFKEQ. Trimming removed 0 bases from V and 6 bases from J, with 10 bases in between. The length of the CDR3 is 14 residues. CDR3 bases: TGTGCCAGCAGCCAAGACCCTAGGTCCGATACGCAGTATTTT. Translated: CASSQDPRSDTQYF.

This clone was recorded a few times. V gene TRBV12-3 or TRBV12-4 combines with J gene TRBJ2-1, with a possible D match to TRBD1 (5 bases). CDR3 length: 11 residues. Trimming took off 3 bases at V and 9 bases at J, with 6 bases between the two ends. DNA of the CDR3: TGTGCCAGCAGTTTTAGGGGTGAGCAGTTCTTC. It is translated as CASSFRGEQFF.

This clone was seen just once. The rearrangement uses TRBV12-5 and TRBJ1-1, with TRBD1 as a possible D gene (5 bases). The germline V gene has CDR1 LGHNT and CDR2 FRNRAP. This CDR3 is built from 13 residues. Trimming took off 7 bases at V and 3 bases at J, with 12 bases between the two ends. The CDR3 region has the DNA TGTGCTAGTGTTATGGGGGTTTACACTGAAGCTTTCTTT. Protein product: CASVMGVYTEAFF.

The chain couples TRBV9 to TRBJ2-7; D is possibly TRBD1 (7 bases). The CDR3 sequence is 14 residues long. V lost 3 bases to trimming and J lost 4 bases, with 14 bases between them. CDR1 is SGDLS, CDR2 YYNGEE, per germline. DNA for the CDR3: TGTGCCAGCAGCGCGAGGAGGGACAGTTACGAGCAGTACTTC. Its protein is CASSARRDSYEQYF.

The V and J genes are TRBV4-2 and TRBJ2-2; 9 bases are shared with TRBD2. The CDR3 has 14 residues. The germline CDR1 and CDR2 sequences are LGHNA and YNFKEQ. After removal of 8 bases from V and 7 bases from J, the junction contained 8 bases not matched to a gene. The CDR3 region has the DNA TGTGCCAGCCGTCCTAGCGGGACGGGCGGGGAGCTGTTTTTT. The encoded protein is CASRPSGTGGELFF.

This chain links TRBV9 with TRBJ2-1; D not certain. Trimming took off 1 base at V and 2 bases at J, with 10 bases between the two ends. The CDR3 runs 15 residues. The V gene's germline CDR1 is SGDLS and CDR2 YYNGEE. CDR3 sequence (DNA): TGTGCCAGCAGCGTAAGATTAGTTGCCTACAATGAGCAGTTCTTC. Protein sequence: CASSVRLVAYNEQFF. The full variable domain, in which reference TRBV9 and TRBJ2-1 provide the parts outside the CDR3, is DSGVTQTPKHLITATGQRVTLRCSPRSGDLSVYWYQQSLDQGLQFLIQYYNGEERAKGNILERFSAQQFPDLHSELNLSSLELGDSALYFCASSVRLVAYNEQFFGPGTRLTVL.

This chain joins TRBV11-2 and TRBJ2-7, with 7 bases fitting TRBD1. Germline CDR1 SGHAT, CDR2 FQNNGV. The J segment lost 0 bases and the V segment lost 4 bases, leaving 12 bases of the junction unmatched. The CDR3 length is 17 residues. CDR3 sequence reads: CASSSTRQGGYSYEQYF. As DNA, the CDR3 is TGTGCCAGCAGCTCGACCAGACAGGGTGGATACTCCTACGAGCAGTACTTC.

This chain links TRBV4-1 with TRBJ2-7; 9 bases fit TRBD1. Germline CDR1 and CDR2: MGHRA and YSYEKL. Losses at the gene ends were 0 bases for V and 2 bases for J; bases not matched to a gene: 2. The CDR3 runs to 15 residues. CDR3 region: CASSQDRDRAYEQYF. Written as DNA, the CDR3 is TGCGCCAGCAGCCAAGACCGGGACAGGGCCTACGAGCAGTACTTC.

The chain joins TRBV7-9 to TRBJ2-7; 8 bases map to TRBD2. Germline assignment: CDR1 SEHNR and CDR2 FQNEAQ (reference sequence). V lost 4 bases to trimming and J lost 6 bases; unmatched junction nucleotides: 11. There are 15 residues in the CDR3. The DNA for the CDR3 is TGTGCCAGCAGCTACCTGAGCGGGAGAGTTTCCGAGCAGTACTTC. The encoded protein is CASSYLSGRVSEQYF.

This rearrangement joins TRBV13 to TRBJ2-7, with 7 bases lining up with TRBD1. The CDR3 covers 16 residues. The germline V gene has CDR1 PRHDT and CDR2 FYEKMQ (reference sequence). Unmatched junction bases numbered 11, after V lost 2 bases and J lost 4 bases. CDR3 sequence (DNA): TGTGCCAGCAGCTTAAGTGGGCAGGGGGAAAATTACGAGCAGTACTTC. Its protein is CASSLSGQGENYEQYF.

The V call is TRBV28, the J call TRBJ1-2; possibly TRBD1 for D (5 bases). V was clipped by 2 bases and J by 2 bases, with 15 bases between them. CDR3 length equals 16 residues. Germline values: CDR1 MDHEN, CDR2 SYDVKM. The CDR3 loop is CASSLPLGTFNYGYTF. For the CDR3, the DNA is TGTGCCAGCAGTTTACCCCTAGGGACTTTCAACTATGGCTACACCTTC.

This sequence joins TRBV7-2 and TRBJ1-5; no clear D gene. This CDR3 comprises 13 residues. The germline gives CDR1 SGHTA, CDR2 FQGNSA. Trimming removed 2 bases at V and 4 bases at J, with 6 bases between. The CDR3 nucleotides read TGTGCCAGCAGCTTACAGACTAATCAGCCCCAGCATTTT. Protein product: CASSLQTNQPQHF.

The chain couples TRBV5-8 to TRBJ1-5; D not resolved. The CDR3 spans 14 residues. CDR1 and CDR2 (germline): SGHTS, YDEGEE. Trimming stripped 4 bases from V and 9 bases from J, with 17 bases between. This CDR3 reads CASSPSMMSGPQHF. The CDR3 DNA reads as TGTGCCAGCAGCCCGTCTATGATGTCGGGGCCCCAGCATTTT. The variable domain in full, with the rest retrieved from reference TRBV5-8 and TRBJ1-5, is EAGVTQSPTHLIKTRGQQATLRCSPISGHTSVYWYQQALGLGLQFLLWYDEGEERNRGNFPPRFSGRQFPNYSSELNVNALELEDSALYLCASSPSMMSGPQHFGDGTRLSIL.

This chain connects TRBV19 to TRBJ1-6; no definite D call. CDR3 length: 12 residues. V dropped 6 bases and J dropped 6 bases, with 6 bases sitting between them. From germline, CDR1 is LNHDA and CDR2 SQIVND (reference sequence). In DNA form, the CDR3 reads TGTGCCAGTAGCCGACCTAATTCACCCCTCCACTTT. Amino acid sequence: CASSRPNSPLHF.

This clone appeared once. The genes are TRBV28 and TRBJ2-7; D remains ambiguous. The CDR3 runs 13 residues. V gave up 5 bases and J gave up 3 bases, with 11 bases separating them. Germline CDR1 reads MDHEN; CDR2 reads SYDVKM. The CDR3 DNA is TGTGCCAGCAGTCCCGGAGAATTCTACGAGCAGTACTTC. This encodes CASSPGEFYEQYF.

V gene TRBV15 combines with J gene TRBJ1-5; tentative D call: TRBD1 (5 bases). Germline V gene sequence: CDR1 LNHNV, CDR2 YYDKDF (reference sequence). The CDR3 extends over 13 amino acids. V was pared by 5 bases and J by 5 bases, with 10 bases between. This chain's CDR3 is CATSARDYQPQHF. The CDR3 coding sequence is TGTGCCACCAGCGCCAGGGACTATCAGCCCCAGCATTTT.

The rearrangement uses TRBV7-3 and TRBJ2-1; either TRBD1 or TRBD2 may fit D (6 bases each). Germline-derived CDR1 and CDR2 are SGHTA and FQGTGA. The CDR3 has 13 amino acids. Trimming pared 5 bases from V and 10 bases from J, leaving 15 bases between. The chain's CDR3 is CASSPPGAKEQFF. CDR3 in DNA: TGTGCCAGCAGCCCTCCGGGGGCGAAGGAGCAGTTCTTC.

This clone was picked up one time. The gene calls are TRBV9 and TRBJ2-1; tentatively, D is TRBD2 (6 bases). CDR3 size: 14 residues. The ends were cut back, 3 bases at V and 7 bases at J, with 14 bases in the middle. CDR1 and CDR2 from the germline V gene are SGDLS and YYNGEE. The chain's CDR3 is CASSAPSALNEQFF. CDR3 coding DNA: TGTGCCAGCAGCGCACCTAGCGCCTTAAATGAGCAGTTCTTC. The whole variable domain, filled in from reference TRBV9 and TRBJ2-1, reads DSGVTQTPKHLITATGQRVTLRCSPRSGDLSVYWYQQSLDQGLQFLIQYYNGEERAKGNILERFSAQQFPDLHSELNLSSLELGDSALYFCASSAPSALNEQFFGPGTRLTVL.